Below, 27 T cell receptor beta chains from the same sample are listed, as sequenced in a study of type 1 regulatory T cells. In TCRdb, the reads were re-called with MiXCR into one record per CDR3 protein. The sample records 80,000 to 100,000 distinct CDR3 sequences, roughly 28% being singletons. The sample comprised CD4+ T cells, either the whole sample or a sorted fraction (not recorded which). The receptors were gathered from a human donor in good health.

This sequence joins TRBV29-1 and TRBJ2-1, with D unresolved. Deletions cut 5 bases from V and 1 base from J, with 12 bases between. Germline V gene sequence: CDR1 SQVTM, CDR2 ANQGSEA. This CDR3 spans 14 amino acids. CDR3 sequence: CSVKTSRSYNEQFF. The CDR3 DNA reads TGCAGCGTTAAGACATCTAGGTCCTACAATGAGCAGTTCTTC.

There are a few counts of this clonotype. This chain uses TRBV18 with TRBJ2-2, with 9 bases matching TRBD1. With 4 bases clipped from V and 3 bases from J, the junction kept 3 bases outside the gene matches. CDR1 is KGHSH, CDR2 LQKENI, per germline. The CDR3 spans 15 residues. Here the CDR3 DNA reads TGTGCCAGCTCACAACGGACAGGGGACACCGGGGAGCTGTTTTTT. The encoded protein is CASSQRTGDTGELFF.

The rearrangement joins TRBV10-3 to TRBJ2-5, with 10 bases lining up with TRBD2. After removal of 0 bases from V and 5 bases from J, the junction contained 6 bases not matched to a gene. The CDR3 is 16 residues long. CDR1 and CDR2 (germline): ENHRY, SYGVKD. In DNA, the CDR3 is TGTGCCATCAGTGAGTCCCAGCGGGAGGGGGGCGAGACCCAGTACTTC. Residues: CAISESQREGGETQYF.

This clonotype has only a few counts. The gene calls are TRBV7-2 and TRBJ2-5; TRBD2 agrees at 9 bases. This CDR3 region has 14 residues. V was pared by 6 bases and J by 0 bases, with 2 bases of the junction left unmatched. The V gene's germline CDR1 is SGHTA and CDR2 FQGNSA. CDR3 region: CASRSSGNQETQYF. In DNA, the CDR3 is TGTGCCAGCAGATCTAGCGGGAACCAAGAGACCCAGTACTTC.

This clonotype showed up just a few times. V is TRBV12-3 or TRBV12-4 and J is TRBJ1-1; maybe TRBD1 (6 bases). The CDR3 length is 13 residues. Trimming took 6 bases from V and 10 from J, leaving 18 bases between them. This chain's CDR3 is CASRQKGVGRAFF. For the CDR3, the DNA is TGTGCCAGCAGGCAAAAGGGGGTCGGCAGAGCTTTCTTT.

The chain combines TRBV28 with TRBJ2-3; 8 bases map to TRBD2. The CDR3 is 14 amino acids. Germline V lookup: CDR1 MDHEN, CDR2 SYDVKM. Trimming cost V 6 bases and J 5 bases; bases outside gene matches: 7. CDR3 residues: CASRLAEGVDTQYF. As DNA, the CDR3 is TGTGCCAGCAGACTAGCGGAGGGGGTAGATACGCAGTATTTT.

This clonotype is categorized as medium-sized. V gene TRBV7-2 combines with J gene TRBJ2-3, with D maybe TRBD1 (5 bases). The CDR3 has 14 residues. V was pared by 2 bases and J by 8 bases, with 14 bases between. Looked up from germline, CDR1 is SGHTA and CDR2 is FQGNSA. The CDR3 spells CASSLSRPQGTQYF. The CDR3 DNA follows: TGTGCCAGCAGCTTATCGCGGCCCCAGGGTACGCAGTATTTT.

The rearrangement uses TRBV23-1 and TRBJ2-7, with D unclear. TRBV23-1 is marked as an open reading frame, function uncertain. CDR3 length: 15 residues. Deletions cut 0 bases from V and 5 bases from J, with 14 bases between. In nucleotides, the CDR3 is TGCGCCAGCAGTCAATCTTGTCAGTGCCTAGACGAGCAGTACTTC. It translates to CASSQSCQCLDEQYF.

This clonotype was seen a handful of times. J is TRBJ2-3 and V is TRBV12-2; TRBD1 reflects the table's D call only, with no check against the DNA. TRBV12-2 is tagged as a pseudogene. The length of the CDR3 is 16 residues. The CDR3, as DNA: TGTGCAAGTCGCTTAGGGGACCGGGGGGTCACAGATACGCAGTATTTT. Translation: CASRLGDRGVTDTQYF.

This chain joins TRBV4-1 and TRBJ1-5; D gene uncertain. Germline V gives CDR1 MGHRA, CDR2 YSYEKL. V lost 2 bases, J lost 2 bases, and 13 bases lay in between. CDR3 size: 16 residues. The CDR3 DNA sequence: TGCGCCAGCAGCCAAAGTTTGGCGCCGGGCAATCAGCCCCAGCATTTT. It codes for CASSQSLAPGNQPQHF.

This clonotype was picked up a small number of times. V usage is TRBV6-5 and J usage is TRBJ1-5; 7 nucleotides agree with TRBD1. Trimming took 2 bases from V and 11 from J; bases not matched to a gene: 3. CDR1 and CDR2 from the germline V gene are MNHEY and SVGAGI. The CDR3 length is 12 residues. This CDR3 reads CASSYAQGAQHF. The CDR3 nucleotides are TGTGCCAGCAGTTACGCGCAGGGGGCCCAGCATTTT.

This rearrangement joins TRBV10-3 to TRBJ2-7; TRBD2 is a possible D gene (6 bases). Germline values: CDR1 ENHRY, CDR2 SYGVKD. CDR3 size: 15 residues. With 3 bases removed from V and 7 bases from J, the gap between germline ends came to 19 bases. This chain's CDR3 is CAISDSTSGQGEQYF. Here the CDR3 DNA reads TGTGCCATCAGTGACTCGACTAGTGGGCAAGGGGAGCAGTACTTC.

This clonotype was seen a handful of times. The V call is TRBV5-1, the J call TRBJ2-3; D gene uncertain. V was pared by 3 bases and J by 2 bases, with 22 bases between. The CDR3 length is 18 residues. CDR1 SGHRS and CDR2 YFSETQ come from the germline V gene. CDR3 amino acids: CASSYNPYSRTSTDTQYF. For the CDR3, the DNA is TGCGCCAGCAGCTACAACCCCTACTCGCGGACCTCCACAGATACGCAGTATTTT.

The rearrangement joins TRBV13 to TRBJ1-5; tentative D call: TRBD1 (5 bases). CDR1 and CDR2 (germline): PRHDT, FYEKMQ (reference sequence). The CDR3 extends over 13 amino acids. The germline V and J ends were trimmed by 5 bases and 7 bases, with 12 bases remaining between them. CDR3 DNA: TGTGCCAGCAGCGCCCCAGGGCGGCAGCCCCAGCATTTT. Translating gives CASSAPGRQPQHF. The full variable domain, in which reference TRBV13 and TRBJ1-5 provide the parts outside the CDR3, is AAGVIQSPRHLIKEKRETATLKCYPIPRHDTVYWYQQGPGQDPQFLISFYEKMQSDKGSIPDRFSAQQFSDYHSELNMSSLELGDSALYFCASSAPGRQPQHFGDGTRLSIL.

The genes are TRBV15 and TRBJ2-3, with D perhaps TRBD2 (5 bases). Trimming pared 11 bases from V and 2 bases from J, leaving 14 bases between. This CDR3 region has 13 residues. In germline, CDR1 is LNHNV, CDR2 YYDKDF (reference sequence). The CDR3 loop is CAVEERYTDTQYF. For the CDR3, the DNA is TGTGCCGTCGAGGAGCGGTACACAGATACGCAGTATTTT.

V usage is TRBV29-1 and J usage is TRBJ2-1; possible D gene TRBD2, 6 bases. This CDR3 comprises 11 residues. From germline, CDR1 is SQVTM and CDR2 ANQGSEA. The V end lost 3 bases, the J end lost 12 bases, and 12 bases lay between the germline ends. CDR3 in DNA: TGCAGCGTTGATTCGGGAGAGGGGCAGTTCTTC. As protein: CSVDSGEGQFF.

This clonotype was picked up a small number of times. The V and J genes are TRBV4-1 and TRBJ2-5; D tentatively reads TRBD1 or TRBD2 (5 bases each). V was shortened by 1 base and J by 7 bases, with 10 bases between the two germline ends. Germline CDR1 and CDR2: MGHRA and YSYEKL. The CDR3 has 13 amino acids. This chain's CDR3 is CASSQGGTGTQYF. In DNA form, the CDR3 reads TGCGCCAGCAGCCAAGGGGGGACGGGGACCCAGTACTTC.

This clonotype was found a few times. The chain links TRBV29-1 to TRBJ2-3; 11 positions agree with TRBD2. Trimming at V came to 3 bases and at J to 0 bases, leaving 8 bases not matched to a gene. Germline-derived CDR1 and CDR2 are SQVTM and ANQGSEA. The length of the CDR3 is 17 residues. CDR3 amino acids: CSVEGGLAVRSTDTQYF. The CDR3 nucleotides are TGCAGCGTTGAGGGGGGACTAGCGGTCCGCAGCACAGATACGCAGTATTTT.

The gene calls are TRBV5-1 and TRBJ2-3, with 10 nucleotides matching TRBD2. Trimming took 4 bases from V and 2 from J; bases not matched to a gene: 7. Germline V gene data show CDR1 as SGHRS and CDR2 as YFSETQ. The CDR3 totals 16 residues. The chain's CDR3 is CASSVGLAEYTDTQYF. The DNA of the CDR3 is TGCGCCAGCAGCGTCGGACTAGCGGAGTACACAGATACGCAGTATTTT.

CDR3 loop: CASSVLDGNEQYF. DNA of the CDR3: TGCGCCAGCAGCGTGCTTGATGGGAACGAGCAGTACTTC. The chain joins TRBV5-1 to TRBJ2-7; D unresolved. The germline V gene has CDR1 SGHRS and CDR2 YFSETQ. Trimming took 4 bases from V and 5 from J, leaving 13 bases between them. The CDR3 is made up of 13 amino acids. Drawing the rest from reference TRBV5-1 and TRBJ2-7, the complete variable domain is KAGVTQTPRYLIKTRGQQVTLSCSPISGHRSVSWYQQTPGQGLQFLFEYFSETQRNKGNFPGRFSGRQFSNSRSEMNVSTLELGDSALYLCASSVLDGNEQYFGPGTRLTVT.

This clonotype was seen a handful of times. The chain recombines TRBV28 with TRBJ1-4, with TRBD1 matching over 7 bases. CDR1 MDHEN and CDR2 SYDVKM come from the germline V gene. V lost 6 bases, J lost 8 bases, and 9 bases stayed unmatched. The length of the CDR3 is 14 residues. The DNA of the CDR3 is TGTGCCAGCAGCAAGACAGGGAATAAAGAAAAACTGTTTTTT. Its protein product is CASSKTGNKEKLFF.

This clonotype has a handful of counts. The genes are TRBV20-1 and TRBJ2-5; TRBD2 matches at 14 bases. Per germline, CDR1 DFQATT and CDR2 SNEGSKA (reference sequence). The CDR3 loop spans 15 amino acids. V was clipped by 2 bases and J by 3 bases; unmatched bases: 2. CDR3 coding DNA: TGCAGTGCTAGACCGGGACTAGCGGGAGAAGAGACCCAGTACTTC. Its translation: CSARPGLAGEETQYF.

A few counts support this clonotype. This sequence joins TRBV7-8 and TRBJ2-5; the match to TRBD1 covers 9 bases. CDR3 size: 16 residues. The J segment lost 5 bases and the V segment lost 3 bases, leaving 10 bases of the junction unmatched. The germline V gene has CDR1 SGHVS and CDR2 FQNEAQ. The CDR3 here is CASSFNRDRVRETQYF. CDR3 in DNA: TGTGCCAGCAGCTTCAACCGGGACAGGGTGCGGGAGACCCAGTACTTC.

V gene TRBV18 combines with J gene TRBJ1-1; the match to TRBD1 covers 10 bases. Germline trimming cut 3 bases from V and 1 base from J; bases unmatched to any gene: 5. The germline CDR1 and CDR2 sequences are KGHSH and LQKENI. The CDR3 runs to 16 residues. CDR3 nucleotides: TGTGCCAGCTCACCGACAGGGGGCTTCGGGAACACTGAAGCTTTCTTT. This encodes CASSPTGGFGNTEAFF. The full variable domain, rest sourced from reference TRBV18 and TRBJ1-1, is NAGVMQNPRHLVRRRGQEARLRCSPMKGHSHVYWYRQLPEEGLKFMVYLQKENIIDESGMPKERFSAEFPKEGPSILRIQQVVRGDSAAYFCASSPTGGFGNTEAFFGQGTRLTVV.

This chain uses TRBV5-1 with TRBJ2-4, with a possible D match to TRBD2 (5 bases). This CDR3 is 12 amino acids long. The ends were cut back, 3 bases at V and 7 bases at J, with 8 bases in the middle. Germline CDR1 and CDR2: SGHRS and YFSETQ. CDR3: CASSSTGNIQYF. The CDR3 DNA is TGCGCCAGCAGCTCGACGGGGAACATTCAGTACTTC.

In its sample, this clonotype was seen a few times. The CDR3 bases are TGCAGCGTGGTGGGGATCACTGAAGCTTTCTTT. Its protein is CSVVGITEAFF. This chain connects TRBV29-1 to TRBJ1-1; D remains ambiguous. V was pared by 6 bases and J by 4 bases, with 9 bases between. The germline V gene has CDR1 SQVTM and CDR2 ANQGSEA. The length of the CDR3 is 11 residues.

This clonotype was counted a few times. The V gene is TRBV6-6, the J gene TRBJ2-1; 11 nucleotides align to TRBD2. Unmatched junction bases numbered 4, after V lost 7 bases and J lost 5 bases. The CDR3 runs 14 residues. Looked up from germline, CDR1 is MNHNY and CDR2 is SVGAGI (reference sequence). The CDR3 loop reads CASTGTSGHNEQFF. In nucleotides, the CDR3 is TGTGCCAGCACCGGGACTAGCGGCCACAATGAGCAGTTCTTC.